In this sample, the clone carrying this T cell receptor beta chain turned up a few times. The data stem from a study of response to subunit inactivated influenza vaccine. This CDR3 comprises 15 residues. Looked up from germline, CDR1 is SQVTM and CDR2 is ANQGSEA. V shed 2 bases and J 2 bases; nucleotides not matched to a gene: 8. MiXCR, applied by TCRdb to the RT-PCR reads, yields one record per CDR3 protein. The sample holds almost 250,000 distinct CDR3 sequences, 12% seen once. The sequencing used non-naive T cells sorted from PBMCs, collected less than 15 days before vaccination. This chain links TRBV29-1 with TRBJ1-2, with 7 bases aligning to TRBD1. This TCR derives from a man in his forties or fifties who received an inactivated influenza vaccine. The CDR3 sequence is CSVERGGRGNYGYTF. The CDR3 DNA reads as TGCAGCGTTGAACGGGGGGGCAGGGGGAACTATGGCTACACCTTC.